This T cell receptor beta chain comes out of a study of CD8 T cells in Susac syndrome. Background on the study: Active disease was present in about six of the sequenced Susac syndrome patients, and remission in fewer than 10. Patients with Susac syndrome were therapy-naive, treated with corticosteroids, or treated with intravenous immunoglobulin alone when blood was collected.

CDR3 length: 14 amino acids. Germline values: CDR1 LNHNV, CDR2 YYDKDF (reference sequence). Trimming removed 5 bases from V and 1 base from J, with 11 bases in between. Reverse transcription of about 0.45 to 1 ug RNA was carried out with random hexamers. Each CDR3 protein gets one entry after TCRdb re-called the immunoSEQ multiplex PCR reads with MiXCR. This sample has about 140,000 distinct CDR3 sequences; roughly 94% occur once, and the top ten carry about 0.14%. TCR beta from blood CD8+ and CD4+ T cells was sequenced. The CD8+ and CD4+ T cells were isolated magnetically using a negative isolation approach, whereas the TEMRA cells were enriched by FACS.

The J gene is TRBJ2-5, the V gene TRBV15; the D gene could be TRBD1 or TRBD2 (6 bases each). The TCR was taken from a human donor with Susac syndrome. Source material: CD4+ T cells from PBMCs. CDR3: CATSPWGAQETQYF. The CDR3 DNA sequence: TGTGCCACCAGCCCTTGGGGGGCCCAAGAGACCCAGTACTTC.